This T cell receptor (beta chain) came from a study of PD-1 blockade in classical Hodgkin lymphoma. Study-level results: Newly diagnosed and completely responding patients shared comparable baseline diversity.

This clone was found a few times. The antigen remains unidentified. The V gene's germline CDR1 is MNHEY and CDR2 SVGAGI. The CDR3 consists of 14 residues. V lost 6 bases and J lost 6; bases outside the gene matches: 8. Generated by immunoSEQ multiplex PCR, the TCRdb table keeps only in-frame clones and is missing some. Of fewer than 25,000 clones listed, approximately 79% are singletons. Time point: cycle 4 day 1 (C4D1), after 6 weeks of nivolumab. Every patient had relapsed following autologous stem cell transplantation, and cohorts differed in brentuximab vedotin exposure. The sequencing used peripheral blood mononuclear cells (PBMCs), collected before the fourth cycle of nivolumab. The clonotype originates from a human donor with classical Hodgkin lymphoma. The J gene is TRBJ2-7, the V gene TRBV6-5, with TRBD2 matching 10 bases. The CDR3 reads CASRPSGGAIEQYF. Written as DNA, the CDR3 is TGTGCCAGCAGACCCAGCGGGGGGGCCATCGAGCAGTACTTC.